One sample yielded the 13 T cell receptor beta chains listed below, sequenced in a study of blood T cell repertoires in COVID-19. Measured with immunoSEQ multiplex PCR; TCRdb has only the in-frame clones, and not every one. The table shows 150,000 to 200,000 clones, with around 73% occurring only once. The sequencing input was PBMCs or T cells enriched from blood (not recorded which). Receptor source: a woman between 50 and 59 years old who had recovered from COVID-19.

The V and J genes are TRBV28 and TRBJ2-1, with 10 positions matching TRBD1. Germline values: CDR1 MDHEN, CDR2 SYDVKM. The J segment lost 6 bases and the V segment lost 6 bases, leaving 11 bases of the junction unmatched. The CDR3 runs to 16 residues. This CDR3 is CASSIAGTGVVNEQFF. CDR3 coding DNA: TGTGCCAGCAGCATCGCCGGGACAGGGGTCGTCAATGAGCAGTTCTTC.

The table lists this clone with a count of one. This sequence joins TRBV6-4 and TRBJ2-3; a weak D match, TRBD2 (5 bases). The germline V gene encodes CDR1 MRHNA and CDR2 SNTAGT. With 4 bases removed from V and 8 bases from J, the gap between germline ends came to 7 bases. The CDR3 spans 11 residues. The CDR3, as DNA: TGTGCCAGCAGTGGGGGAGCTACGCAGTATTTT. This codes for CASSGGATQYF.

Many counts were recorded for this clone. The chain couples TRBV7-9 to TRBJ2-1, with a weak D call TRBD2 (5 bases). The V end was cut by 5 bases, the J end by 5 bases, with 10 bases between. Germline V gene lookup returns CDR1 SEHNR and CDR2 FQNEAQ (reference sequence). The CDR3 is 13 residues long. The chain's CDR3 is CASSEPGDNEQFF. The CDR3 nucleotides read TGTGCCAGCAGCGAGCCCGGGGACAATGAGCAGTTCTTC.

This chain's CDR3 is CASSYGTPGYRGANVLTF. Here the CDR3 DNA reads TGTGCCAGCAGCTACGGGACACCCGGTTATCGTGGGGCCAACGTCCTGACTTTC. This chain connects TRBV5-4 to TRBJ2-6; TRBD1 might be the D (6 bases). The CDR3 length is 18 residues. Germline V CDR1 and CDR2: SGHNT, YYREEE (reference sequence). V gave up 3 bases and J gave up 3 bases, with 19 bases separating them.

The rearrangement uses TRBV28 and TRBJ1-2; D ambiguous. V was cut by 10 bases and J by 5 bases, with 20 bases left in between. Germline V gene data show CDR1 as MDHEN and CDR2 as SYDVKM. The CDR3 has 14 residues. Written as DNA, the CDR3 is TGTGCCACGCAGTCTTCGATTTTAAGATATGGCTACACCTTC. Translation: CATQSSILRYGYTF.

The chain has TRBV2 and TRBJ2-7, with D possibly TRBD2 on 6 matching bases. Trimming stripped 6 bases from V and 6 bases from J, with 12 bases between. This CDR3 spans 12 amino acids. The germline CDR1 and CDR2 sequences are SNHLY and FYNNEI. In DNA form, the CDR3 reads TGTGCCAGCAGGGTAGACGGGAGCGAGCAGTACTTC. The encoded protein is CASRVDGSEQYF.

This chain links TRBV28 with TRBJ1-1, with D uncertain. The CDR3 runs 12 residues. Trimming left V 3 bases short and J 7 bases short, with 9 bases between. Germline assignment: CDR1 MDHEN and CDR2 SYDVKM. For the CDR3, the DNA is TGTGCCAGCAGTTTGTCCGGGTTTGAAGCTTTCTTT. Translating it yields CASSLSGFEAFF. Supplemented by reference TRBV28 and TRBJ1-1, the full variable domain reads DVKVTQSSRYLVKRTGEKVFLECVQDMDHENMFWYRQDPGLGLRLIYFSYDVKMKEKGDIPEGYSVSREKKERFSLILESASTNQTSMYLCASSLSGFEAFFGQGTRLTVV.

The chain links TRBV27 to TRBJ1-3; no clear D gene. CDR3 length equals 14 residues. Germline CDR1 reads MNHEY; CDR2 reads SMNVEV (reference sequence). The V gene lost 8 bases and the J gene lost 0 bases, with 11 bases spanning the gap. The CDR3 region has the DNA TGTGCCAGCCAACCCAGATTCTCTGGAAACACCATATATTTT. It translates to CASQPRFSGNTIYF.

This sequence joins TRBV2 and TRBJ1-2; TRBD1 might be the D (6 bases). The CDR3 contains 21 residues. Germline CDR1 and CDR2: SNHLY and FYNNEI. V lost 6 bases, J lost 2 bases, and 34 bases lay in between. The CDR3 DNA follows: TGTGCCAGCAGGGGGGCTGAGAGAGGGAGCCACTGGTCTACGCCCAACTATGGCTACACCTTC. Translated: CASRGAERGSHWSTPNYGYTF.

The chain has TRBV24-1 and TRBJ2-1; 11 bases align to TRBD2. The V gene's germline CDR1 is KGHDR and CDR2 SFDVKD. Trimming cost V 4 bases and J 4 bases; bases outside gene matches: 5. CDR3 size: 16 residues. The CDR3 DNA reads TGTGCCACCAGTGAGCCGACTAGCGGGATTTACAATGAGCAGTTCTTC. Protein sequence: CATSEPTSGIYNEQFF.

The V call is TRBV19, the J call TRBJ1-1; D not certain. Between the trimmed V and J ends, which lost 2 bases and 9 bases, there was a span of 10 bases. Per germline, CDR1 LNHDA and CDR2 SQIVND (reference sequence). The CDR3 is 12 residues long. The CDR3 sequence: CASSIRETQAFF. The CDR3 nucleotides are TGTGCCAGTAGTATAAGGGAGACGCAAGCTTTCTTT.

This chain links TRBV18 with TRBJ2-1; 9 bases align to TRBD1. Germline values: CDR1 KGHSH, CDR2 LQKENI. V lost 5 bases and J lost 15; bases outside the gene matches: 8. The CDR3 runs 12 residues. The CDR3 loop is CASSGTGGAMFF. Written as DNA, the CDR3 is TGTGCCAGCTCAGGAACAGGGGGCGCGATGTTCTTC.

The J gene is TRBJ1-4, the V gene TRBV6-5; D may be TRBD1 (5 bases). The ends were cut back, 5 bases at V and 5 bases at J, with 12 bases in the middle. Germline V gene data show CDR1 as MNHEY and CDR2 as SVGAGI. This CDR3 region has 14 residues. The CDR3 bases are TGTGCCAGCAGTCACACAGGTGGAAATGAAAAACTGTTTTTT. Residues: CASSHTGGNEKLFF.